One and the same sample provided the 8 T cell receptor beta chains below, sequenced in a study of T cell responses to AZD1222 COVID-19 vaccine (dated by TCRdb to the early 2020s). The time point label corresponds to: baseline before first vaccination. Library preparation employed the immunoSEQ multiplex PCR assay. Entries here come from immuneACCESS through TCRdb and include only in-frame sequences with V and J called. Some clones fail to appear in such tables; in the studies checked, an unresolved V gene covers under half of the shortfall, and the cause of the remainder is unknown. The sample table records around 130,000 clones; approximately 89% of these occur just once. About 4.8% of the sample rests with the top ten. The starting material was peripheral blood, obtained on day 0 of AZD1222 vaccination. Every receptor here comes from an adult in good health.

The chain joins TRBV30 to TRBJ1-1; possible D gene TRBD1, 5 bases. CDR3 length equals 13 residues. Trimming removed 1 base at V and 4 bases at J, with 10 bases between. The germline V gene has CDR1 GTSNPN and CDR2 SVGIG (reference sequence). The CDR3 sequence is CAWSEQGGTEAFF. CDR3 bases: TGTGCCTGGAGTGAGCAGGGCGGCACTGAAGCTTTCTTT.

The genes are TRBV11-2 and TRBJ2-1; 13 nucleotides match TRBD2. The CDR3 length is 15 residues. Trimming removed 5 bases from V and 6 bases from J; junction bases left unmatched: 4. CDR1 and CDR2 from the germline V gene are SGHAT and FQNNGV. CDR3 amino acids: CASSATSGGANEQFF. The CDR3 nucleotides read TGTGCCAGCAGCGCCACTAGCGGGGGGGCCAATGAGCAGTTCTTC.

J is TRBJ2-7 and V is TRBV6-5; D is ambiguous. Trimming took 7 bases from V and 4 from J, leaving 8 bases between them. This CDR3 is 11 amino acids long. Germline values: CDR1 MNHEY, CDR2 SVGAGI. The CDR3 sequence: CASTAGYEQYF. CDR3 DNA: TGTGCCAGCACAGCCGGGTACGAGCAGTACTTC.

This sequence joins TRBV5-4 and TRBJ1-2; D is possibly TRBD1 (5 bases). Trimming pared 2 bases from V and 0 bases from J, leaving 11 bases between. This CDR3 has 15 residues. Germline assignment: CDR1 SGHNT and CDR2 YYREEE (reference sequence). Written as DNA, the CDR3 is TGTGCCAGCAGCTTTGGGACGGGTACTAACTATGGCTACACCTTC. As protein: CASSFGTGTNYGYTF.

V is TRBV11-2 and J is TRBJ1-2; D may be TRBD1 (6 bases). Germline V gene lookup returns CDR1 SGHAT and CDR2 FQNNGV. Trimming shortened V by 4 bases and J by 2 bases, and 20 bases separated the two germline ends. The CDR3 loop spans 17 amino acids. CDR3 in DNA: TGTGCCAGCAGCTCCCCCCGAGGGGGGGGTATCAACTATGGCTACACCTTC. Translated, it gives CASSSPRGGGINYGYTF.

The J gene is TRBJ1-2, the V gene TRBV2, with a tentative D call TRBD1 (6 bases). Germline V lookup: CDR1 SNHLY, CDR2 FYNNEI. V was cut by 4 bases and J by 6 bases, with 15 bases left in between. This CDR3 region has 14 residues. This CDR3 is CASSVYGRGNGYTF. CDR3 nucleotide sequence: TGTGCCAGCAGTGTATACGGCAGGGGTAATGGCTACACCTTC. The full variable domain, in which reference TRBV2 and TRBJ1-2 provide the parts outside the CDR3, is EPEVTQTPSHQVTQMGQEVILRCVPISNHLYFYWYRQILGQKVEFLVSFYNNEISEKSEIFDDQFSVERPDGSNFTLKIRSTKLEDSAMYFCASSVYGRGNGYTFGSGTRLTVV.

CDR3 protein: CASSYGPDDPSYEQYF. For the CDR3, the DNA is TGTGCCAGCAGTTACGGTCCGGACGACCCTTCCTACGAGCAGTACTTC. The chain uses TRBV6-5 and TRBJ2-7; D is uncertain. Trimming cost V 2 bases and J 1 base, with 15 bases left between them. Germline CDR1 MNHEY, CDR2 SVGAGI. The CDR3 spans 16 residues.

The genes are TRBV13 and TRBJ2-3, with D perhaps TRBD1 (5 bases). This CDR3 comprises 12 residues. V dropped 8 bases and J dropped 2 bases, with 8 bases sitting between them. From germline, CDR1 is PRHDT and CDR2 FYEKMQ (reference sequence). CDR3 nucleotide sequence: TGTGCCAGCGCCGGACACACAGATACGCAGTATTTT. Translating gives CASAGHTDTQYF.